This is a list of T cell receptor beta chains from one sample in a study of T cells in Graves' hyperthyroidism and ophthalmopathy. TCRdb fed the multiplex PCR reads into MiXCR, producing one record per CDR3 protein. This table has 450,000 to 700,000 distinct CDR3 sequences, roughly 50% appearing once. The sequencing input was peripheral blood or thyroid tissue (not recorded which). These receptors came from an adult woman with Graves' disease, either hyperthyroidism or ophthalmopathy (not recorded which). The CDR3 runs from the conserved cysteine through the conserved F or W. A D gene is named only where the DNA matches it firmly. The size entry is marked missing in some rows and otherwise reads once, few, many or a size class.

once,TRBJ1-5,TRBD1,TRBV20-1,TGCAGTGCTAAATCCGGGGGACAGGGATATGCGCCCCAGCATTTT,CSAKSGGQGYAPQHF
many,TRBJ2-7,TRBD1,TRBV5-1,TGCGCCAGTGCAACCGGGACAGGCGATTCCTACGAGCAGTACTTC,CASATGTGDSYEQYF
.,TRBJ1-1,.,TRBV5-1,TGCGCCAGCAGCTCTTCGTTGGGAGAGGCTTTCTTT,CASSSSLGEAFF
once,TRBJ1-5,.,TRBV20-1,TGCAGTGCTGTGGAGAGCAATCAGCCCCAACATTTT,CSAVESNQPQHF
many,TRBJ2-6,.,TRBV12-3/TRBV12-4,TGTGCTTCTGGGGGTGGGGGCTCTGGGGCCAACGTCCTGACTTTC,CASGGGGSGANVLTF
many,TRBJ2-7,.,TRBV10-1,TGCGCCAGCAGTCGTGCGACAGAAAAAGCCTACGAGCAGTACTTC,CASSRATEKAYEQYF
many,TRBJ2-7,TRBD2,TRBV5-8,TGTGCCAGCAGCTTACTAGCGGCCTCCTACGAGCAGTACTTC,CASSLLAASYEQYF
many,TRBJ2-7,.,TRBV20-1,TGCAGTGCTAGAGATGGGACCCAGAGTCGGGGAGAGCAGTACTTC,CSARDGTQSRGEQYF
.,TRBJ1-5,.,TRBV2,TGTGCCAGCAGTGAGAGTCCGGCGGGAGGGGGAGGGGAGACCCAGCATTTT,CASSESPAGGGGETQHF
few,TRBJ1-2,.,TRBV28,TGTGCCAGCAGTTCCCCCGGCGGGTTTAATTATGGCTACACCTTC,CASSSPGGFNYGYTF
.,TRBJ1-2,TRBD1,TRBV29-1,TGCAGCGGATACAGGGGGCTAGCTGGCTACACCTTC,CSGYRGLAGYTF
.,TRBJ1-5,.,TRBV5-1,TGCGCCAGCAGCTTAGATTTCGACAGTAATCAGCCCCAGCATTTT,CASSLDFDSNQPQHF
.,TRBJ1-5,.,TRBV29-1,TGCAGCTGGACGGTAGATCAGCCCCAGCATTTT,CSWTVDQPQHF
.,TRBJ1-3,.,TRBV10-3,TGTGCCATCAGCGACGGCTTGGGCACCATATATTTT,CAISDGLGTIYF
many,TRBJ1-6,TRBD1,TRBV5-1,TGCGCCAGCAGCCCCCTGGAGACAGGGGACAATTCACCCCTCCACTTT,CASSPLETGDNSPLHF
.,TRBJ1-2,TRBD1,TRBV5-6,TGTGCCAGCAGCTTGGTTCCGGGACAGGATGGCTACACCTTC,CASSLVPGQDGYTF
many,TRBJ1-6,.,TRBV6-5,TGTGCCAGCAAGGAGGGCCTCTATAATTCACCCCTCCACTTT,CASKEGLYNSPLHF
.,TRBJ1-4,.,TRBV10-2,TGCGCCAGCAGTGACATGGGGGAGGTCGAAAAACTGTTTTTT,CASSDMGEVEKLFF
many,TRBJ1-5,TRBD1,TRBV25-1,TGTGCCAGTACGACAGGGGAGCATCAGCCCCAGCATTTT,CASTTGEHQPQHF
many,TRBJ2-2,.,TRBV7-2,TGTGCCAGCAGCCTTGGGACTTACATCACCGGGGAGCTGTTTTTT,CASSLGTYITGELFF
.,TRBJ1-1,.,TRBV10-3,TGTGCCATCAGTGAGGGGCACCTACGGGACACTGAAGCTTTCTTT,CAISEGHLRDTEAFF
many,TRBJ2-2,.,TRBV4-1,TGCGCCAGCAGCCAACCCACTAACACCGGGGAGCTGTTTTTT,CASSQPTNTGELFF
.,TRBJ2-7,TRBD2,TRBV5-1,TGCGCCAGCAGCTTGAGCGGGAGGGCGCGGCAGTACTTC,CASSLSGRARQYF
.,TRBJ1-5,.,TRBV2,TGTGCCAGCAGTAAAACCAACCAGGGTCCCTTTGGCCCAGCCCAGCATTTT,CASSKTNQGPFGPAQHF
.,TRBJ2-5,.,TRBV2,TGTGCCCGCAGTAGGGGGTCAAAAGAGACCCAGTACTTC,CARSRGSKETQYF
.,TRBJ1-2,.,TRBV11-2,TGTGCCAGCAGCCCTGAGGCTCGCCGAGGAGCCTACACCTTC,CASSPEARRGAYTF
.,TRBJ1-3,.,TRBV7-2,TGTGCCAGCAGCCCTACGGACTCCACCATATATTTT,CASSPTDSTIYF
many,TRBJ1-2,TRBD1,TRBV2,TGTGCCAGCAGAGACAGGGGCGATGGCTACACCTTC,CASRDRGDGYTF
few,TRBJ2-7,TRBD1,TRBV7-9,TGTGCCAGCAGCCCACACGACAGGGGCTACGAGCAGTACTTC,CASSPHDRGYEQYF
many,TRBJ2-7,.,TRBV5-1,TGCGCCAGCAGCTCAACTATCTCCTACGAGCAGTACTTC,CASSSTISYEQYF
few,TRBJ2-3,.,TRBV5-1,TGCGCCAGCAGCTTGGCAGCGTCCAGGGGTGATACGCAGTATTTT,CASSLAASRGDTQYF
.,TRBJ1-5,.,TRBV20-1,TGCAGTGCTAGAGGACAGAATAGCAATCAGCCCCAGCATTTT,CSARGQNSNQPQHF
.,TRBJ1-2,.,TRBV20-1,TGCAGTGCTAGTTTCGTACAGGCGCCCTATGGCTACACCTTC,CSASFVQAPYGYTF
.,TRBJ1-2,.,TRBV7-2,TGTGCCAGCAGAGGGCGGGGGCACTATGGCTACACCTTC,CASRGRGHYGYTF
many,TRBJ2-7,.,TRBV7-8,TGTGCCAGCAGCTTACCTCCCCTCGAGCAGTACTTC,CASSLPPLEQYF
.,TRBJ1-5,.,TRBV2,TGTGCCAGCAGCGGAGGGGACGGCTATCAGCCCCAGCATTTT,CASSGGDGYQPQHF
.,TRBJ2-6,.,TRBV7-2,TGTGCCAGCAGCTTAAACCTCCACTCTGGGGCCAACGTCCTGACTTTC,CASSLNLHSGANVLTF
.,TRBJ2-7,TRBD1,TRBV5-1,TGCGCCAGCAGCTTGGCCCATGGGACAGGGGTCGAGCAGTACTTC,CASSLAHGTGVEQYF
.,TRBJ2-3,.,TRBV10-3,TGTGCCATCAGTGAGTCGCCAGCCACCGGGGATACGCAGTATTTT,CAISESPATGDTQYF
many,TRBJ1-5,TRBD1,TRBV4-1,TGCGCCAGCAGCCACCCCCGGGACAGGGGGCTGAGTCAGCCCCAGCATTTT,CASSHPRDRGLSQPQHF
.,TRBJ2-5,.,TRBV2,TGTGCCAGCAGTGGTATTGTGGGGGTTGGACAGCCCCAGTACTTC,CASSGIVGVGQPQYF
.,TRBJ2-1,.,TRBV2,TGTGCCAGCAGTCCCGGGACTTTAGTGTGGGAGCAGTTCTTC,CASSPGTLVWEQFF
.,TRBJ2-7,.,TRBV24-1,TGTGCCACCAGTGATATTGGATTGAATGAGCAGTACTTC,CATSDIGLNEQYF
.,TRBJ2-7,.,TRBV10-3,TGTGCCATCAGTGAGTTCAGGCACAGATACGAGCAGTACTTC,CAISEFRHRYEQYF
once,TRBJ2-7,TRBD1,TRBV9,TGTGCCAGCAGCGGATCCCGGGACAGTTTCTACGAGCAGTACTTC,CASSGSRDSFYEQYF
many,TRBJ2-5,.,TRBV6-1,TGTGCCAGCAGAGGGACGTTACAAGAGACCCAGTACTTC,CASRGTLQETQYF
many,TRBJ2-7,TRBD2,TRBV11-2,TGTGCCAGCAAAAGCGGGGATTCATTCGAGCAGTACTTC,CASKSGDSFEQYF